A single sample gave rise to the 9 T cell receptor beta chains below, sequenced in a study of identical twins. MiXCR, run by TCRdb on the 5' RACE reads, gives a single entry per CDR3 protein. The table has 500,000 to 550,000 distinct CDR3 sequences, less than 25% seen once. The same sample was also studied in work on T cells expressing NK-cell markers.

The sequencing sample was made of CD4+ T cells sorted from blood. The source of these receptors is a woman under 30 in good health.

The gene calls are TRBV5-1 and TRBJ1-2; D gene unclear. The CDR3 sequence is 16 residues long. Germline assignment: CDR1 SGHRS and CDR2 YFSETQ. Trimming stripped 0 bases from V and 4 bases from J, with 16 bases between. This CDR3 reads CASSLEGLVLGYGYTF. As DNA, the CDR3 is TGCGCCAGCAGCTTGGAAGGTCTGGTTCTCGGCTATGGCTACACCTTC.

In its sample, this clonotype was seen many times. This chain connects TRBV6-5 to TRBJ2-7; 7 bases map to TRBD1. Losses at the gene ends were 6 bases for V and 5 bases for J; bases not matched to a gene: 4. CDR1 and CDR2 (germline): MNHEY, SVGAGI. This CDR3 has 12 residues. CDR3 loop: CASRTGQNEQYF. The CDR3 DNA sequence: TGTGCCAGCAGGACGGGACAGAACGAGCAGTACTTC.

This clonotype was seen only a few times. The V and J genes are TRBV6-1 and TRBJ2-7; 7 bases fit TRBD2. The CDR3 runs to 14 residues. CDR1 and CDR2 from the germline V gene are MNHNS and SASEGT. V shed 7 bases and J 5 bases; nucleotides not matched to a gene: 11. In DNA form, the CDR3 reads TGTGCCAGCAAGGGAGGGCTAGCCGGGGACGAGCAGTACTTC. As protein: CASKGGLAGDEQYF.

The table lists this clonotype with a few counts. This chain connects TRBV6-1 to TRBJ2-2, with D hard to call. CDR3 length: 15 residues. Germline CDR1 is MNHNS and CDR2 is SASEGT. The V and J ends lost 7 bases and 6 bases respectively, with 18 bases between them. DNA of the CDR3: TGTGCCAGCACCTACGGGTTCTGGTCGGCCGGGGAGCTGTTTTTT. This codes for CASTYGFWSAGELFF.

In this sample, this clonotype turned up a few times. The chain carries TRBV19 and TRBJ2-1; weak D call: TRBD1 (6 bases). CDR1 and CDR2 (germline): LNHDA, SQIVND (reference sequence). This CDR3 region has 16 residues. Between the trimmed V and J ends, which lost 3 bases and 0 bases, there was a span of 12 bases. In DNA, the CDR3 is TGTGCCAGTAGTATGCTGTCACAGGGCTCCTACAATGAGCAGTTCTTC. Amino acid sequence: CASSMLSQGSYNEQFF. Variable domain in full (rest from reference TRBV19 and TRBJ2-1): DGGITQSPKYLFRKEGQNVTLSCEQNLNHDAMYWYRQDPGQGLRLIYYSQIVNDFQKGDIAEGYSVSREKKESFPLTVTSAQKNPTAFYLCASSMLSQGSYNEQFFGPGTRLTVL.

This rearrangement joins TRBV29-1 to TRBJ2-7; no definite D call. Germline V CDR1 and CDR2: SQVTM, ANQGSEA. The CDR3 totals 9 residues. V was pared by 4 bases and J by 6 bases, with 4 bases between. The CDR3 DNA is TGCAGCGTTGGGGGCGAGCAGTACTTC. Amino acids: CSVGGEQYF.

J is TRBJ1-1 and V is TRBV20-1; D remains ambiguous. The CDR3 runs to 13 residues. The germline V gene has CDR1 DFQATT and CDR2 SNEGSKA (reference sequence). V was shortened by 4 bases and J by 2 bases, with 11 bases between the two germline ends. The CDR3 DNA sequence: TGCAGTGCTACGGGAGGGCTTAACACTGAAGCTTTCTTT. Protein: CSATGGLNTEAFF.

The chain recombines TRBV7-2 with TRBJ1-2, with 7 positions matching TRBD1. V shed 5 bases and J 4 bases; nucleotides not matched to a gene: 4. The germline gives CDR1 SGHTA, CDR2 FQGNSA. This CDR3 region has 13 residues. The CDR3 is CASSQGQSYGYTF. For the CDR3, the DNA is TGTGCCAGCAGCCAGGGACAGTCCTATGGCTACACCTTC.

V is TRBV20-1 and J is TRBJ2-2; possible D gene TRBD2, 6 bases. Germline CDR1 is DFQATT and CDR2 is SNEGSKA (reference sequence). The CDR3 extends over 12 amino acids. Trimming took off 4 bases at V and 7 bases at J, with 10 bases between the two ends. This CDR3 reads CSATGGFGELFF. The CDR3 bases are TGCAGTGCTACCGGGGGATTCGGGGAGCTGTTTTTT.